These 29 T cell receptor beta chains were sequenced from one sample in a study of primary melanoma T cells and metastatic recurrence. Generated by immunoSEQ multiplex PCR, the TCRdb table keeps only in-frame clones and is missing some. The sample yields 1,500 to 2,000 clones, around 80% seen once. The specimen was melanoma tumor tissue. Receptors originate from a human donor with melanoma.

Only one count was recorded for this clone. This chain uses TRBV6-8 with TRBJ1-3, with 10 bases that match TRBD1. The CDR3 is 14 amino acids. The ends lost 5 bases at V and 8 bases at J; junction bases unmatched: 6. Germline-derived CDR1 and CDR2 are MNHGY and SAAAGT. The CDR3 DNA follows: TGTGCCAGCAGTCAGCGACAGGGGGCACACACCATATATTTT. Translating gives CASSQRQGAHTIYF.

The chain is built from TRBV19 and TRBJ1-3, with D unclear. Germline CDR1 is LNHDA and CDR2 is SQIVND (reference sequence). This CDR3 has 14 amino acids. V lost 7 bases and J 0 bases, leaving 10 bases between the germline ends. The CDR3: CASTSFDSGNTIYF. The CDR3 nucleotides are TGTGCCAGTACCTCCTTTGACTCTGGAAACACCATATATTTT.

The CDR3 region is CASSIGRDYEQYF. The CDR3 DNA follows: TGTGCCAGTAGTATTGGACGAGACTACGAGCAGTACTTC. This sequence joins TRBV19 and TRBJ2-7; D is undetermined. Trimming removed 3 bases at V and 3 bases at J, with 9 bases between. Germline CDR1 reads LNHDA; CDR2 reads SQIVND (reference sequence). The CDR3 is 13 amino acids. The full variable domain, with the rest looked up from reference TRBV19 and TRBJ2-7, is DGGITQSPKYLFRKEGQNVTLSCEQNLNHDAMYWYRQDPGQGLRLIYYSQIVNDFQKGDIAEGYSVSREKKESFPLTVTSAQKNPTAFYLCASSIGRDYEQYFGPGTRLTVT.

This clone was observed once. This rearrangement joins TRBV18 to TRBJ1-4; tentative D call: TRBD1 (6 bases). The germline V gene has CDR1 KGHSH and CDR2 LQKENI. The CDR3 consists of 15 residues. Trimming pared 6 bases from V and 0 bases from J, leaving 11 bases between. CDR3 nucleotide sequence: TGTGCCAGCTCCAGGACAGCTGCAACTAATGAAAAACTGTTTTTT. It is translated as CASSRTAATNEKLFF. Full variable domain (outside the CDR3, taken from reference TRBV18 and TRBJ1-4): NAGVMQNPRHLVRRRGQEARLRCSPMKGHSHVYWYRQLPEEGLKFMVYLQKENIIDESGMPKERFSAEFPKEGPSILRIQQVVRGDSAAYFCASSRTAATNEKLFFGSGTQLSVL.

The V gene is TRBV10-1, the J gene TRBJ1-5; 7 nucleotides match TRBD1. Germline V lookup: CDR1 WNHNN, CDR2 SYGVQD (reference sequence). Unmatched junction bases numbered 3, after V lost 8 bases and J lost 5 bases. This CDR3 has 12 residues. The CDR3 is CASGQGDQPQHF. The CDR3 nucleotides are TGCGCCAGCGGGCAGGGGGATCAGCCCCAGCATTTT.

This rearrangement joins TRBV5-1 to TRBJ1-1; TRBD1 is a possible D gene (6 bases). The CDR3 sequence is 15 residues long. V lost 4 bases, J lost 1 base, and 14 bases lay in between. The germline V gene has CDR1 SGHRS and CDR2 YFSETQ. The CDR3 region is CASSPSGGANTEAFF. The CDR3 DNA follows: TGCGCCAGCAGCCCCTCCGGGGGGGCGAACACTGAAGCTTTCTTT.

This rearrangement joins TRBV14 to TRBJ1-1; TRBD1 agrees at 7 bases. V was pared by 3 bases and J by 8 bases, with 6 bases of the junction left unmatched. This CDR3 has 13 residues. Per germline, CDR1 SGHDN and CDR2 FVKESK. CDR3 residues: CASSHRGSAEAFF. CDR3 DNA sequence: TGTGCCAGCAGCCACAGGGGGTCTGCCGAAGCTTTCTTT.

The V call is TRBV18, the J call TRBJ1-2, with 8 positions matching TRBD1. The CDR3 covers 16 residues. J gave up 4 bases and V 1 base, and 8 bases lay outside the gene matches. Per germline, CDR1 KGHSH and CDR2 LQKENI. The CDR3 loop is CASSPRGTGSLYGYTF. DNA for the CDR3: TGTGCCAGCTCACCACGCGGGACAGGTTCCCTCTATGGCTACACCTTC.

The V and J genes are TRBV19 and TRBJ1-6; D unresolved. Trimming removed 3 bases at V and 0 bases at J, with 3 bases between. The CDR3 has 14 amino acids. The germline V gene has CDR1 LNHDA and CDR2 SQIVND (reference sequence). CDR3 nucleotide sequence: TGTGCCAGTAGTATCAGCTCCTATAATTCACCCCTCCACTTT. It codes for CASSISSYNSPLHF.

The V call is TRBV18, the J call TRBJ2-3; D is ambiguous. The CDR3 contains 14 residues. Germline V CDR1 and CDR2: KGHSH, LQKENI. Trimming removed 1 base from V and 0 bases from J, with 5 bases in between. In DNA form, the CDR3 reads TGTGCCAGCTCACCACTCCAGAGCACAGATACGCAGTATTTT. Encoded protein: CASSPLQSTDTQYF. Filled out from reference TRBV18 and TRBJ2-3, the complete variable domain reads NAGVMQNPRHLVRRRGQEARLRCSPMKGHSHVYWYRQLPEEGLKFMVYLQKENIIDESGMPKERFSAEFPKEGPSILRIQQVVRGDSAAYFCASSPLQSTDTQYFGPGTRLTVL.

The chain joins TRBV18 to TRBJ1-1; D possibly corresponds to TRBD1 (6 bases). The CDR3 loop spans 14 amino acids. The germline V gene encodes CDR1 KGHSH and CDR2 LQKENI. V dropped 5 bases and J dropped 3 bases, with 13 bases sitting between them. CDR3 loop: CASSTRGGDTEAFF. Written as DNA, the CDR3 is TGTGCCAGCTCAACCAGGGGAGGAGACACTGAAGCTTTCTTT.

V and J are TRBV6-8 and TRBJ1-2; D might be TRBD1 (6 bases). This CDR3 region has 13 residues. The germline V and J ends were trimmed by 6 bases and 4 bases, with 12 bases remaining between them. Germline lookup yields CDR1 MNHGY and CDR2 SAAAGT. The CDR3, as DNA: TGTGCCAGCAGGCCGACAGGACTCTATGGCTACACCTTC. It codes for CASRPTGLYGYTF.

This chain links TRBV30 with TRBJ1-6; D may be TRBD1 (5 bases). The CDR3 runs 15 residues. Germline V CDR1 and CDR2: GTSNPN, SVGIG (reference sequence). Trimming stripped 0 bases from V and 7 bases from J, with 13 bases between. This CDR3 is CAWSVLARGNSPLHF. The CDR3, as DNA: TGTGCCTGGAGTGTACTGGCTAGGGGAAATTCACCCCTCCACTTT.

V is TRBV5-1 and J is TRBJ2-7; TRBD1 aligns across 7 bases. Germline CDR1 SGHRS, CDR2 YFSETQ. This CDR3 has 17 residues. The V gene end was trimmed by 0 bases and the J gene end by 2 bases; junction bases not matched to a gene: 11. The CDR3 spells CASSLARQGQLTYEQYF. Written as DNA, the CDR3 is TGCGCCAGCAGCTTGGCGAGACAGGGACAATTAACCTACGAGCAGTACTTC.

In its sample, this clone was seen a few times. The chain employs TRBV6-8 and TRBJ1-5; the D is unclear. Deletions cut 10 bases from V and 5 bases from J, with 15 bases between. The CDR3 extends over 13 amino acids. Germline CDR1 MNHGY, CDR2 SAAAGT. The CDR3 coding sequence is TGTGCCATCAAAGAAGCGGATTATCAGCCCCAGCATTTT. This encodes CAIKEADYQPQHF.

This clone was seen a few times. The chain is built from TRBV15 and TRBJ2-3; 8 positions agree with TRBD2. The CDR3 has 17 amino acids. CDR1 LNHNV and CDR2 YYDKDF come from the germline V gene (reference sequence). With V trimmed by 1 base and J by 1 base, 7 bases remained unmatched. The chain's CDR3 is CATSRARSGVGTDTQYF. CDR3 bases: TGTGCCACCAGCAGAGCCCGTAGCGGGGTCGGCACAGATACGCAGTATTTT.

The rearrangement links TRBV19 to TRBJ2-1, with D possibly matching TRBD1 (6 bases). Germline V gene sequence: CDR1 LNHDA, CDR2 SQIVND (reference sequence). The CDR3 loop spans 15 amino acids. The germline V and J ends were trimmed by 3 bases and 2 bases, with 11 bases remaining between them. CDR3 bases: TGTGCCAGTAGTATTCTGGACAGTCCCTACAATGAGCAGTTCTTC. It encodes CASSILDSPYNEQFF.

This clone was seen only once. The J gene is TRBJ1-1, the V gene TRBV11-3; D gene uncertain. CDR3 size: 15 residues. Germline CDR1 SGHNT, CDR2 YENEEA. V lost 2 bases and J lost 1, with 11 bases in between. In DNA form, the CDR3 reads TGTGCCAGCAGCTTAAGGCAAGGCTCGAACACTGAAGCTTTCTTT. This encodes CASSLRQGSNTEAFF.

V and J are TRBV14 and TRBJ1-5, with D possibly being TRBD1 (6 bases). Trimming removed 0 bases from V and 7 bases from J, with 13 bases in between. The CDR3 is 15 amino acids. Germline V gives CDR1 SGHDN, CDR2 FVKESK. This CDR3 is CASSQESGAGQPQHF. In DNA, the CDR3 is TGTGCCAGCAGCCAAGAGTCGGGGGCAGGGCAGCCCCAGCATTTT.

There are a few counts of this clone. The chain joins TRBV6-8 to TRBJ1-2, with no clear D. Germline CDR1 and CDR2: MNHGY and SAAAGT. The germline V and J ends were trimmed by 7 bases and 4 bases, with 16 bases remaining between them. The CDR3 covers 14 residues. The CDR3 sequence: CASTRGGKFYGYTF. The CDR3, as DNA: TGTGCCAGCACCCGCGGCGGGAAATTCTATGGCTACACCTTC.

The chain couples TRBV12-5 to TRBJ2-6, with a possible D match to TRBD2 (5 bases). CDR3 length: 16 amino acids. Per germline, CDR1 LGHNT and CDR2 FRNRAP. CDR3 DNA: TGTGCCAGCATCCGGGATAGTGGCTCTGGGGCCAACGTCCTGACTTTC. Amino acids: CASIRDSGSGANVLTF.

The rearrangement uses TRBV12-2 and TRBJ2-1; TRBD1, as called in the table, went unchecked against the DNA. TRBV12-2 corresponds to a pseudogene. This CDR3 spans 15 amino acids. The CDR3 protein is CASTRQEATYNEQFF. The CDR3 nucleotides read TGTGCCAGTACACGACAGGAAGCGACCTACAATGAGCAGTTCTTC.

In nucleotides, the CDR3 is TGTGCCAGCAGCCTCGGTCTAGTAAGGGCCAATGAGCAGTTCTTC. Its translation: CASSLGLVRANEQFF. J is TRBJ2-1 and V is TRBV11-3; D is unresolved. CDR3 length equals 15 residues. Germline V gives CDR1 SGHNT, CDR2 YENEEA. Trimming left V 5 bases short and J 6 bases short, with 17 bases between.

This clone was seen a single time. The chain is built from TRBV11-3 and TRBJ2-2; 12 bases fit TRBD1. This CDR3 contains 16 residues. The V gene's germline CDR1 is SGHNT and CDR2 YENEEA. The V gene end was trimmed by 2 bases and the J gene end by 7 bases; junction bases not matched to a gene: 5. CDR3 residues: CASSLSGTGGIGELFF. The CDR3 DNA reads TGTGCCAGCAGCTTAAGTGGGACAGGGGGCATCGGGGAGCTGTTTTTT.

This clone turned up a few times. This chain connects TRBV11-3 to TRBJ1-6; D gene ambiguous. Germline V lookup: CDR1 SGHNT, CDR2 YENEEA. Deletions cut 3 bases from V and 5 bases from J, with 11 bases between. The CDR3 loop spans 15 amino acids. DNA for the CDR3: TGTGCCAGCAGCTTCAAGAGGGTTGATAATTCACCCCTCCACTTT. Translated, it gives CASSFKRVDNSPLHF.

The chain uses TRBV19 and TRBJ1-5; 7 bases map to TRBD1. CDR3 size: 13 residues. CDR1 LNHDA and CDR2 SQIVND come from the germline V gene (reference sequence). Trimming took 4 bases from V and 4 from J; bases not matched to a gene: 1. CDR3 sequence: CASSTGGNQPQHF. The CDR3 DNA is TGTGCCAGTAGTACAGGGGGAAATCAGCCCCAGCATTTT.

The chain employs TRBV6-8 and TRBJ1-2; TRBD1 might be the D (5 bases). The V end lost 4 bases, the J end lost 4 bases, and 7 bases lay between the germline ends. The CDR3 runs to 12 residues. Germline values: CDR1 MNHGY, CDR2 SAAAGT. CDR3 protein: CASSLTGYGYTF. The CDR3 region has the DNA TGTGCCAGCAGTTTAACAGGCTATGGCTACACCTTC.

The genes are TRBV30 and TRBJ2-3, with TRBD2 identical over 11 bases. The CDR3 sequence is 13 residues long. Germline CDR1 reads GTSNPN; CDR2 reads SVGIG (reference sequence). Trimming cost V 2 bases and J 7 bases; bases outside gene matches: 2. This chain's CDR3 is CAWSTSGGYTQYF. Written as DNA, the CDR3 is TGTGCCTGGAGTACTAGCGGGGGTTATACGCAGTATTTT.

V and J are TRBV2 and TRBJ1-6; TRBD1 is a possible D gene (5 bases). V shed 2 bases and J shed 10 bases, with 12 bases lying between them. Germline CDR1 is SNHLY and CDR2 is FYNNEI. The CDR3 spans 14 residues. CDR3 nucleotides: TGTGCCAGCAGTGAACCAGGGACGGGGTCACCCCTCCACTTT. This sequence encodes CASSEPGTGSPLHF.